These 7 T cell receptor beta chains share one sample of origin, sequenced in a study of read filtering for tumor transcriptome and immune sequencing. This library used about 400 ng RNA and molecular barcoded adaptors spanning alpha/delta and beta/gamma chains. TCRdb reanalysed the reads using MiXCR and keeps one entry per CDR3 protein. In the table there are approximately 62,000 distinct CDR3 sequences, roughly a fifth of which are singletons. Sequencing was carried out using a population of CD138-negative cells sorted from bone marrow. The receptors stem from a donor aged 40 or older with multiple myeloma.

This clonotype was observed at least ten times. The V and J genes are TRBV7-9 and TRBJ1-5; D not certain. CDR1 is SEHNR, CDR2 FQNEAQ, per germline (reference sequence). The V end lost 5 bases, the J end lost 7 bases, and 12 bases lay between the germline ends. The CDR3 is 13 amino acids. DNA for the CDR3: TGTGCCAGCAGCCTAACTTCGGACCAGCCCCAGCATTTT. Translating gives CASSLTSDQPQHF.

The table lists this clonotype with many counts. The chain employs TRBV30 and TRBJ2-1; D is uncertain. V was clipped by 2 bases and J by 6 bases, with 8 bases between them. Germline-derived CDR1 and CDR2 are GTSNPN and SVGIG (reference sequence). This CDR3 has 12 residues. CDR3 sequence: CAWSPRGNEQFF. As DNA, the CDR3 is TGTGCCTGGAGTCCCCGAGGCAATGAGCAGTTCTTC.

This clonotype came up many times. This chain links TRBV19 with TRBJ2-3; D not certain. V lost 1 base and J 1 base, leaving 9 bases between the germline ends. The CDR3 spans 15 residues. CDR1 and CDR2 (germline): LNHDA, SQIVND (reference sequence). The CDR3 sequence is CASSIGRYGTDTQYF. The CDR3, as DNA: TGTGCCAGTAGTATAGGTAGATATGGCACAGATACGCAGTATTTT.

This clonotype appeared many times. V and J are TRBV20-1 and TRBJ2-3; no clear D gene. This CDR3 contains 13 residues. V was pared by 1 base and J by 6 bases, with 11 bases between. Germline V gene lookup returns CDR1 DFQATT and CDR2 SNEGSKA (reference sequence). CDR3 amino acids: CSARGLELDTQYF. CDR3 nucleotide sequence: TGCAGTGCTAGAGGACTGGAATTGGATACGCAGTATTTT.

Ten or more counts support this clonotype. A single base separates this from a much larger clone, so it may be a read error. The V and J genes are TRBV30 and TRBJ2-1; 14 bases align to TRBD2. The germline V gene has CDR1 GTSNPN and CDR2 SVGIG (reference sequence). CDR3 size: 14 residues. CDR3 region: CAWRRTSGGNGQFF. The CDR3 DNA follows: TGTGCCTGGAGACGGACTAGCGGGGGGAATGGGCAGTTCTTC.

CDR3 protein: CASGPDSGGKLFF. In DNA, the CDR3 is TGTGCCAGCGGCCCAGACAGTGGAGGAAAACTGTTTTTT. The genes are TRBV9 and TRBJ1-4, with TRBD1 as a possible D gene (5 bases). The V end was cut by 7 bases, the J end by 10 bases, with 17 bases between. Germline V CDR1 and CDR2: SGDLS, YYNGEE. This CDR3 contains 13 residues.

Regarding this clonotype: This may come from a read error, since a much larger clone is one base off. The CDR3 DNA follows: TGTGCCAGCAGCCTTGGGACTAGCGGGCCAGTTACGCAGTATTTT. It is translated as CASSLGTSGPVTQYF. The V call is TRBV7-3, the J call TRBJ2-3, with TRBD2 identical over 12 bases. Trimming took 5 bases from V and 8 from J; bases not matched to a gene: 8. The CDR3 has 15 residues. CDR1 and CDR2 from the germline V gene are SGHTA and FQGTGA.